A selection of T cell receptor beta chains follows, all from one sample in a study of PD-1 blockade in classical Hodgkin lymphoma. Generated by immunoSEQ multiplex PCR, the TCRdb table keeps only in-frame clones and is missing some. The table shows 50,000 to 65,000 clones, with around 93% occurring only once. The sample was peripheral blood mononuclear cells (PBMCs), taken before the second cycle of nivolumab. These receptor sequences come from a human donor with classical Hodgkin lymphoma. Both conserved end residues are part of each CDR3. Fields, in order: D gene, J gene, clone size, V gene, CDR3 protein, CDR3 DNA. A D gene is named only where the DNA matches it firmly. Clone size is given for some rows only: seen once, a few or many times, or a class if the clone is expanded.

>.|TRBJ1-5|.|TRBV2
CASSGQYSNQPQHF
TGTGCCAGCAGCGGACAGTATAGCAATCAGCCCCAGCATTTT
>TRBD1|TRBJ1-5|.|TRBV30
CAWGTAGGNQPQHF
TGTGCCTGGGGGACAGCCGGGGGCAATCAGCCCCAGCATTTT
>.|TRBJ2-2|.|TRBV11-3
CASSPRRGSTGELFF
TGTGCCAGCAGCCCACGCCGTGGCAGCACCGGGGAGCTGTTTTTT
>.|TRBJ1-1|.|TRBV28
CASSSITVTEAFF
TGTGCCAGCAGTTCAATCACGGTGACTGAAGCTTTCTTT
>TRBD1|TRBJ1-4|.|TRBV5-1
CASSLGTGGAGEKLFF
TGCGCCAGCAGCTTGGGGACAGGGGGCGCCGGTGAAAAACTGTTTTTT
>.|TRBJ1-2|.|TRBV6-1
CASSEVSGEFGNYGYTF
TGTGCCAGCAGTGAAGTATCGGGGGAGTTTGGGAACTATGGCTACACCTTC
>TRBD2|TRBJ2-1|once|TRBV4-2
CASSQGERGVAPYNEQFF
TGTGCCAGCAGCCAGGGGGAGCGGGGGGTTGCCCCCTACAATGAGCAGTTCTTC
>.|TRBJ2-7|.|TRBV29-1
CSVESGRGHSYEQYF
TGCAGCGTTGAAAGTGGGCGGGGGCACTCCTACGAGCAGTACTTC
>TRBD1|TRBJ1-2|.|TRBV4-1
CASSQEGTGGINGYTF
TGCGCCAGCAGCCAAGAGGGGACAGGGGGCATAAATGGCTACACCTTC
>TRBD2|TRBJ2-2|.|TRBV7-8
CASSLSSGGATGELFF
TGTGCCAGCAGCTTATCAAGCGGGGGTGCCACCGGGGAGCTGTTTTTT
>.|TRBJ1-2|once|TRBV7-9
CASSLGVVDGYTF
TGTGCCAGCAGCTTAGGGGTTGTCGATGGCTACACCTTC
>.|TRBJ1-1|.|TRBV21-1
CASSEPKTPSEAFF
TGTGCCAGCAGCGAACCCAAGACACCTTCTGAAGCTTTCTTT